This TCR beta chain was profiled in a study of technical replicates of blood from a handful of donors. This table comes from immunoSEQ multiplex PCR, and its TCRdb copy is limited to in-frame clones, with some not included. The sample contains 40,000 to 65,000 clones, about 86% of which appear only once. This CDR3 is built from 13 residues. The V end lost 3 bases, the J end lost 5 bases, and 12 bases lay between the germline ends. Per germline, CDR1 SGDLS and CDR2 YYNGEE. The sample consisted of PBMCs. The rearrangement uses TRBV9 and TRBJ2-7; the D gene is possibly TRBD1 (6 bases). This receptor was obtained from a human donor in good health. Some clones in this sample may be carry-over from other donors' samples. The CDR3 DNA follows: TGTGCCAGCAGCGCACAGGGAGATCACGAGCAGTACTTC. It is translated as CASSAQGDHEQYF.